This passage covers 13 T cell receptor beta chains from one sample sequenced in a study of cytomegalovirus exposure and HLA in healthy donors. PCR primers comprised 60 Vbeta and 13 Jbeta primers. TCRdb keeps only in-frame clones here, not all; method: immunoSEQ multiplex PCR. The sample holds 120,000 or so clones, less than 85% seen once. Sequencing input: PBMCs. These receptors originate from a female donor in good health and CMV-seronegative.

The chain carries TRBV6-1 and TRBJ2-6; TRBD1 matches at 10 bases. Germline V gene data show CDR1 as MNHNS and CDR2 as SASEGT. Losses at the gene ends were 11 bases for V and 3 bases for J; bases not matched to a gene: 4. This CDR3 is built from 14 residues. Here the CDR3 reads CAGGTGDGANVLTF. The CDR3 region has the DNA TGTGCCGGGGGGACAGGGGATGGGGCCAACGTCCTGACTTTC.

The chain is built from TRBV4-1 and TRBJ1-1, with D possibly matching TRBD1 (5 bases). There are 13 residues in the CDR3. V was pared by 1 base and J by 4 bases, with 7 bases between. Looked up from germline, CDR1 is MGHRA and CDR2 is YSYEKL. Here the CDR3 reads CASSQVTATEAFF. The CDR3 DNA sequence: TGCGCCAGCAGCCAAGTGACAGCCACTGAAGCTTTCTTT.

The chain carries TRBV6-5 and TRBJ1-2, with TRBD1 identical over 8 bases. This CDR3 is 15 amino acids long. Trimming at V came to 5 bases and at J to 4 bases, leaving 9 bases not matched to a gene. The germline V gene has CDR1 MNHEY and CDR2 SVGAGI. The CDR3 DNA reads as TGTGCCAGCAGTCAGAGGACAGGGCCTAGCTATGGCTACACCTTC. It is translated as CASSQRTGPSYGYTF.

The genes are TRBV19 and TRBJ2-7, with 7 nucleotides matching TRBD2. Germline trimming cut 6 bases from V and 0 bases from J; bases unmatched to any gene: 8. This CDR3 is built from 15 residues. Germline V gene lookup returns CDR1 LNHDA and CDR2 SQIVND (reference sequence). The CDR3 sequence is CASRDGLGSSYEQYF. CDR3 sequence (DNA): TGTGCCAGTAGAGACGGACTAGGGAGCTCCTACGAGCAGTACTTC. Full variable domain (rest looked up from reference TRBV19 and TRBJ2-7): DGGITQSPKYLFRKEGQNVTLSCEQNLNHDAMYWYRQDPGQGLRLIYYSQIVNDFQKGDIAEGYSVSREKKESFPLTVTSAQKNPTAFYLCASRDGLGSSYEQYFGPGTRLTVT.

This sequence joins TRBV5-4 and TRBJ2-1, with 10 positions matching TRBD2. The CDR3 consists of 15 residues. Germline V gene lookup returns CDR1 SGHNT and CDR2 YYREEE (reference sequence). The V and J ends lost 6 bases and 3 bases, in that order; junction bases with no gene match: 6. The CDR3 reads CASTKAGGLYNEQFF. CDR3 in DNA: TGTGCCAGCACCAAAGCGGGAGGGCTCTACAATGAGCAGTTCTTC.

The chain has TRBV15 and TRBJ2-1; TRBD2 matches at 8 bases. Germline V gene sequence: CDR1 LNHNV, CDR2 YYDKDF (reference sequence). The CDR3 contains 17 residues. After removal of 3 bases from V and 7 bases from J, the junction contained 14 bases not matched to a gene. The CDR3 region is CATSSPRGSGSGNEQFF. The CDR3 DNA follows: TGTGCCACCAGCAGTCCCCGGGGAAGCGGGAGTGGGAATGAGCAGTTCTTC.

J is TRBJ2-5 and V is TRBV13, with D possibly TRBD2 on 5 matching bases. The CDR3 is made up of 13 amino acids. V was cut by 5 bases and J by 5 bases, with 12 bases left in between. Germline CDR1 PRHDT, CDR2 FYEKMQ (reference sequence). The CDR3 coding sequence is TGTGCCAGCAGCCGCCGGACGGGGGAGACCCAGTACTTC. Amino acid sequence: CASSRRTGETQYF.

The chain couples TRBV7-8 to TRBJ1-1; 10 bases align to TRBD1. Germline V gives CDR1 SGHVS, CDR2 FQNEAQ. There are 15 residues in the CDR3. The V gene end was trimmed by 1 base and the J gene end by 4 bases; junction bases not matched to a gene: 3. The CDR3, as DNA: TGTGCCAGCAGCTTAGGGGACAGGGGTAGCACTGAAGCTTTCTTT. It translates to CASSLGDRGSTEAFF. The full variable domain, in which reference TRBV7-8 and TRBJ1-1 provide the parts outside the CDR3, is GAGVSQSPRYKVAKRGQDVALRCDPISGHVSLFWYQQALGQGPEFLTYFQNEAQLDKSGLPSDRFFAERPEGSVSTLKIQRTQQEDSAVYLCASSLGDRGSTEAFFGQGTRLTVV.

CDR3 coding DNA: TGTGCCAGCAGCTTAGCGCCAGGGGAAGCTTTCTTT. Amino acid sequence: CASSLAPGEAFF. This chain uses TRBV7-6 with TRBJ1-1; the D gene is possibly TRBD1 (5 bases). Germline CDR1 is SGHVS and CDR2 is FNYEAQ. Trimming pared 0 bases from V and 8 bases from J, leaving 7 bases between. The CDR3 runs 12 residues.

This clone was detected a few times. This chain joins TRBV2 and TRBJ2-7; D is unclear. Germline lookup yields CDR1 SNHLY and CDR2 FYNNEI. The CDR3 is made up of 12 amino acids. V lost 6 bases, J lost 3 bases, and 9 bases lay in between. CDR3 bases: TGTGCCAGCAGCGTTGAGGTCTACGAGCAGTACTTC. This encodes CASSVEVYEQYF.

This clone appeared once. This chain connects TRBV10-2 to TRBJ2-1, with D hard to call. Germline V lookup: CDR1 WSHSY, CDR2 SAAADI. Trimming removed 2 bases from V and 7 bases from J, with 6 bases in between. There are 12 residues in the CDR3. CDR3 DNA sequence: TGCGCCAGCAGTGAGACGGGTAATGAGCAGTTCTTC. Protein: CASSETGNEQFF.

This chain uses TRBV11-2 with TRBJ1-2; TRBD1 aligns across 10 bases. J lost 2 bases, V lost 4 bases, and 1 base had no gene match. From germline, CDR1 is SGHAT and CDR2 FQNNGV. This CDR3 spans 14 amino acids. CDR3 sequence: CASSSGQGNYGYTF. The CDR3 nucleotides read TGTGCCAGCAGCTCGGGACAGGGGAACTATGGCTACACCTTC. The full variable domain, with the rest looked up from reference TRBV11-2 and TRBJ1-2, is EAGVAQSPRYKIIEKRQSVAFWCNPISGHATLYWYQQILGQGPKLLIQFQNNGVVDDSQLPKDRFSAERLKGVDSTLKIQPAKLEDSAVYLCASSSGQGNYGYTFGSGTRLTVV.

V gene TRBV7-6 combines with J gene TRBJ2-7; 7 bases are a match to TRBD1. This CDR3 region has 15 residues. Germline CDR1 is SGHVS and CDR2 is FNYEAQ. V lost 5 bases to trimming and J lost 5 bases; unmatched junction nucleotides: 12. The CDR3 sequence is CASSPRTGVGNEQYF. CDR3 coding DNA: TGTGCCAGCAGCCCTAGAACAGGGGTTGGCAACGAGCAGTACTTC.